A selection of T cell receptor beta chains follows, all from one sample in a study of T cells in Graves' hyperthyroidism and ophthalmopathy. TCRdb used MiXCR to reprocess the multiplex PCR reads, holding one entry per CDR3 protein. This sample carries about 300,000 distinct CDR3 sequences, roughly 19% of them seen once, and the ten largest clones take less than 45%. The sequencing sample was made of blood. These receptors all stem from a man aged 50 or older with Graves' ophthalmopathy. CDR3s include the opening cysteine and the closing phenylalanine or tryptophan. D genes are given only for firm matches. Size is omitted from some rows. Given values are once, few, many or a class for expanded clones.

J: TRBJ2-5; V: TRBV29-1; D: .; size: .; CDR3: CSVARMIQETQYF; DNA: TGCAGCGTCGCCCGGATGATCCAAGAGACCCAGTACTTC
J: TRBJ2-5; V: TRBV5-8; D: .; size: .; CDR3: CASSQGGGTVQETQYF; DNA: TGTGCCAGCAGCCAAGGGGGCGGGACAGTCCAAGAGACCCAGTACTTC
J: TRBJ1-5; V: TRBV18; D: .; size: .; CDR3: CASSPAGTTSQPQHF; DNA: TGTGCCAGCTCACCAGCCGGGACCACAAGTCAGCCCCAGCATTTT
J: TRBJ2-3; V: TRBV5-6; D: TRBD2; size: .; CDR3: CASSRKRGDTQYF; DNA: TGTGCCAGCAGTCGGAAGCGGGGGGATACGCAGTATTTT
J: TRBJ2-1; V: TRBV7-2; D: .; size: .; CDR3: CASSLTVVYNEQFF; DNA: TGTGCCAGCAGCTTGACAGTCGTTTACAATGAGCAGTTCTTC
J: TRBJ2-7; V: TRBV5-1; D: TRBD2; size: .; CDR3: CASSLGTLAGVAEQYF; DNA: TGCGCCAGCAGCTTGGGGACACTAGCGGGAGTGGCCGAGCAGTACTTC
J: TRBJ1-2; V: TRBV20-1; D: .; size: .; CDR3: CSARDMRVWDYGYTF; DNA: TGCAGTGCTAGAGATATGAGGGTATGGGACTATGGCTACACCTTC
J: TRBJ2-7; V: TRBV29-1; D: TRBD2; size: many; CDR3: CSVVDAGLAGGNEQYF; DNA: TGCAGCGTTGTTGATGCCGGACTAGCGGGAGGTAACGAGCAGTACTTC
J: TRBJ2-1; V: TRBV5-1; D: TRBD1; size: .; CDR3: CASSFSSFSEQGAKFF; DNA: TGCGCCAGCAGCTTTTCGAGTTTTAGTGAACAGGGGGCGAAGTTCTTC
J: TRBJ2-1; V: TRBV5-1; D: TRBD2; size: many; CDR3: CASSLEASGAMHEQFF; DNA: TGCGCCAGCAGCTTGGAGGCTAGCGGGGCTATGCATGAGCAGTTCTTC
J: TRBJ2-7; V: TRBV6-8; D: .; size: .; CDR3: CASSSGTLTYEQYF; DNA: TGTGCCAGCAGTTCCGGGACTCTAACCTACGAGCAGTACTTC
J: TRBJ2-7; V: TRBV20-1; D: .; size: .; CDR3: CSASRWGEGYEQYF; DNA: TGCAGTGCTAGTAGGTGGGGGGAAGGTTACGAGCAGTACTTC
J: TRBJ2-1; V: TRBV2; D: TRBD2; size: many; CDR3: CASSKSSGLAGGPGYNEQFF; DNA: TGTGCCAGCAGTAAAAGTTCGGGACTAGCGGGAGGGCCGGGATACAATGAGCAGTTCTTC
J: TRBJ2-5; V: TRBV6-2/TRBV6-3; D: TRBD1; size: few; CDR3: CVSSLGQGGHVGETQYF; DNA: TGTGTCAGCAGTTTGGGACAGGGAGGCCACGTTGGGGAGACCCAGTACTTC
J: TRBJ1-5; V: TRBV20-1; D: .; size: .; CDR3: CSASQLGQPQHF; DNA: TGCAGTGCTAGTCAGCTGGGACAGCCCCAGCATTTT
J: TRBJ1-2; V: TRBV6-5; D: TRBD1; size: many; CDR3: CASSYTRTGGGYGYTF; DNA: TGTGCCAGCAGTTACACTAGGACAGGGGGCGGGTATGGCTACACCTTC
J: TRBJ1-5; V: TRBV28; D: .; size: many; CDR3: CASRIQGYQPQHF; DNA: TGTGCCAGCAGGATACAGGGATATCAGCCCCAGCATTTT
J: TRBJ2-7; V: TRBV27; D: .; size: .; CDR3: CASSLAGVEQYF; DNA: TGTGCCAGCAGTTTGGCAGGGGTCGAGCAGTACTTC
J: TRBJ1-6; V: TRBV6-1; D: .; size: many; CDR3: CASSLKGGGNSPLHF; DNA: TGTGCCAGCAGTCTCAAGGGAGGGGGTAATTCACCCCTCCACTTT
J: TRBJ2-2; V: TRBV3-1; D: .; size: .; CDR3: CASSQSPGELFF; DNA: TGTGCCAGCAGCCAGAGTCCCGGGGAGCTGTTTTTT
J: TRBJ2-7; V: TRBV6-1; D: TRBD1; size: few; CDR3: CASRGTGHYEQYF; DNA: TGTGCCAGCAGGGGGACAGGCCACTACGAGCAGTACTTC
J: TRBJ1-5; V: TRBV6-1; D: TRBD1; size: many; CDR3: CASSHRNRGPNQPQHF; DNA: TGTGCCAGCAGTCACAGAAACAGGGGTCCCAATCAGCCCCAGCATTTT
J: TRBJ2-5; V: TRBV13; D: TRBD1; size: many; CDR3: CASSLPGTAQETQYF; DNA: TGTGCCAGCAGCTTGCCCGGGACAGCACAAGAGACCCAGTACTTC
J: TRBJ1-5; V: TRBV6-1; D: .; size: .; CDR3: CASSLADGGQPQHF; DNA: TGTGCCAGCAGCCTGGCCGACGGGGGCCAGCCCCAGCATTTT
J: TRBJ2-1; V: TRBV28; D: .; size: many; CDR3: CASSTSIVSSYNEQFF; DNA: TGTGCCAGCAGTACCTCCATCGTGAGCTCCTACAATGAGCAGTTCTTC
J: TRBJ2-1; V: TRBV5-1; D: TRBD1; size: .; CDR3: CASSLGDSNNEQFF; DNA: TGCGCCAGCAGCTTGGGGGACAGCAACAATGAGCAGTTCTTC
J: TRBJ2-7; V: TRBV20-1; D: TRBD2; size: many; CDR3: CSARRTSGTHEQYF; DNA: TGCAGTGCTAGAAGGACTAGCGGGACTCACGAGCAGTACTTC
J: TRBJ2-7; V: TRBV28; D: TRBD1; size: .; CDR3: CASSKARTGAYEQYF; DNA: TGTGCCAGCAGCAAGGCCCGGACAGGGGCCTACGAGCAGTACTTC
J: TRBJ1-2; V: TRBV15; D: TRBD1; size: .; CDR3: CATNPDRGLGNYGYTF; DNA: TGTGCCACCAACCCGGACAGGGGATTGGGGAACTATGGCTACACCTTC
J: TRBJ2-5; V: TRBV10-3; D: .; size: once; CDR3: CAISLNDRQETQYF; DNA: TGTGCCATCAGTCTAAATGACAGACAAGAGACCCAGTACTTC
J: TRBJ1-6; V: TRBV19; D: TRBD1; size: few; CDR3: CASSSRTGGSSPLHF; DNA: TGTGCCAGTAGTTCCAGGACAGGGGGAAGTTCACCCCTCCACTTT
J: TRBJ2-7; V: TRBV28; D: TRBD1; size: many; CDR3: CASSFPTGVLYF; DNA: TGTGCCAGCAGTTTCCCCACAGGGGTGCTGTACTTC
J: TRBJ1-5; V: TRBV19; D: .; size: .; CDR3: CASSIDQWTNARNQPQHF; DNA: TGTGCCAGTAGTATAGATCAGTGGACAAATGCCCGAAATCAGCCCCAGCATTTT
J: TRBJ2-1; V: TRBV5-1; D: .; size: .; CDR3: CASSLAPSANNEQFF; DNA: TGCGCCAGCAGCTTGGCTCCTAGCGCCAACAATGAGCAGTTCTTC
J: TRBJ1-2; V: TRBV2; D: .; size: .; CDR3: CASSVSGNYGYAF; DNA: TGTGCCAGCAGTGTTTCAGGGAACTATGGCTACGCCTTC
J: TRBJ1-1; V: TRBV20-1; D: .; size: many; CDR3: CSAPSRYAEAFF; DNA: TGCAGTGCCCCCAGCAGGTATGCTGAAGCTTTCTTT
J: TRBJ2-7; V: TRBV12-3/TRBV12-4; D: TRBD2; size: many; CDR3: CASSKPGLADYEQYF; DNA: TGTGCCAGCAGTAAACCGGGGCTAGCGGATTACGAGCAGTACTTC